These 6 T cell receptor delta chains share one sample of origin, sequenced in a study of delta chains in infants with herpesvirus infections. PBMC RNA was reverse transcribed using gamma-chain- and delta-chain-specific primers. TCRdb fed the RT-PCR reads to CATT. The sample comprises around 1,500 delta-chain clones, around 30% of which are singletons, and approximately 9.2% rests with the top ten. Material: peripheral blood, obtained at time point 1 of longitudinal follow-up. These receptors were collected from a human donor who was a Ugandan infant, either HIV-exposed or HIV-unexposed (not recorded which).

This clone was observed once. This likely came from a read error, as a far larger clone is one base away. V usage is TRDV1 and J usage is TRDJ1, with 13 bases fitting TRDD3. Germline V lookup: CDR1 TSWWSYY, CDR2 QGS. The CDR3 is 23 residues long. The J segment lost 2 bases and the V segment lost 6 bases, leaving 27 bases of the junction unmatched. CDR3 sequence reads: CALGVGRRPPLYWGIRRTDKLIF. The CDR3 DNA reads as TGTGCTCTTGGCGTCGGTCGGCGTCCTCCTTTGTACTGGGGGATACGTAGGACCGATAAACTCATCTTT.

The sample holds a few counts of this clone. The chain links TRDV1 to TRDJ1; TRDD2 aligns across 9 bases. V trimming: 2 bases; J trimming: 8 bases; junction bases outside the gene matches: 21. The CDR3 is made up of 19 amino acids. CDR1 and CDR2 from the germline V gene are TSWWSYY and QGS. The CDR3: CALGETFLRPYQAFNKLIF. The DNA of the CDR3 is TGTGCTCTTGGGGAAACCTTCCTACGTCCCTACCAAGCCTTCAACAAACTCATCTTT.

The chain joins TRDV1 to TRDJ4, with TRDD3 matching 13 bases. The CDR3 is 18 amino acids. Germline V gene lookup returns CDR1 TSWWSYY and CDR2 QGS. The ends lost 0 bases at V and 0 bases at J; junction bases unmatched: 7. The CDR3 DNA sequence: TGTGCTCTTGGGGAACTAGTTCCTACTGGGGGATACGCCAGACCCCTGATCTTT. Protein sequence: CALGELVPTGGYARPLIF.

The chain is built from TRDV1 and TRDJ1; 13 bases agree with TRDD3. The CDR3 length is 24 residues. Trimming cost V 4 bases and J 0 bases; bases outside gene matches: 26. From germline, CDR1 is TSWWSYY and CDR2 QGS. CDR3 sequence reads: CALGVLLPLRTGGYARVYTDKLIF. In DNA, the CDR3 is TGTGCTCTTGGGGTCCTCCTCCCGCTACGTACTGGGGGATACGCTAGAGTCTACACCGATAAACTCATCTTT.

This clone is medium-sized within its sample. The rearrangement links TRDV2 to TRDJ3; 10 nucleotides align to TRDD3. The CDR3 contains 18 residues. V shed 1 base and J 0 bases; nucleotides not matched to a gene: 2. Germline V gene data show CDR1 as GEAIGNYY and CDR2 as EKD. CDR3 sequence (DNA): TGTGCCTGTGACACGTACTGGGGGATCTCCTGGGACACCCGACAGATGTTTTTC. This sequence encodes CACDTYWGISWDTRQMFF.

The J gene is TRDJ1, the V gene TRAV38-2/DV8, with 7 bases identical to TRDD3. The CDR3 runs 21 residues. Per the germline V gene, CDR1 is TSESDYY and CDR2 is QEAYKQQN. Trimming cost V 1 base and J 2 bases; bases outside gene matches: 23. In nucleotides, the CDR3 is TGTGCTTATAGGAGCTCCACTATCGGATACGCGATCGGAGAGCTGACCGATAAACTCATCTTT. Its protein is CAYRSSTIGYAIGELTDKLIF.